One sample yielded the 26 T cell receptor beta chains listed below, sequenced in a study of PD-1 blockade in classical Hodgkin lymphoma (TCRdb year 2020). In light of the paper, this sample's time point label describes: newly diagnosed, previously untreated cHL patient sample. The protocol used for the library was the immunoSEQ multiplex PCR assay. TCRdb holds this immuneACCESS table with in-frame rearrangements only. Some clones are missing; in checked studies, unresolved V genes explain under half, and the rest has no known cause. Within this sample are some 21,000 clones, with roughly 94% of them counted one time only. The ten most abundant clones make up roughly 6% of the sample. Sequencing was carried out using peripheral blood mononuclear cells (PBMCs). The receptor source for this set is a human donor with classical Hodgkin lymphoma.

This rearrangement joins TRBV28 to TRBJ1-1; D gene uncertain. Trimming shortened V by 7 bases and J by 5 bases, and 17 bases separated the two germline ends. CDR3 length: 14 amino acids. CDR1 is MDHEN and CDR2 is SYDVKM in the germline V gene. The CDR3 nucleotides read TGTGCCAGCACAGTTTTCTCCCACGTTACTGAAGCTTTCTTT. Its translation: CASTVFSHVTEAFF. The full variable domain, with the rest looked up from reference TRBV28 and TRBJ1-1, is DVKVTQSSRYLVKRTGEKVFLECVQDMDHENMFWYRQDPGLGLRLIYFSYDVKMKEKGDIPEGYSVSREKKERFSLILESASTNQTSMYLCASTVFSHVTEAFFGQGTRLTVV.

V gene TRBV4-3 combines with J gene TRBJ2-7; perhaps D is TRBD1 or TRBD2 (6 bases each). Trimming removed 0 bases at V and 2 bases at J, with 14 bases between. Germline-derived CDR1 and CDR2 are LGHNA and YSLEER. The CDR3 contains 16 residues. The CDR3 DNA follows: TGCGCCAGCAGCCAAGATGGGGGGCTTCGTGCCTACGAGCAGTACTTC. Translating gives CASSQDGGLRAYEQYF.

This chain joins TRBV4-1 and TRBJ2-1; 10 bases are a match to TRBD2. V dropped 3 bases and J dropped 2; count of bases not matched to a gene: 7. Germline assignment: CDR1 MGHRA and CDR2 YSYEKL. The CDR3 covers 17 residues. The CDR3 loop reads CASSQPKAGGPYNEQFF. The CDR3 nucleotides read TGCGCCAGCAGCCAGCCGAAAGCGGGGGGGCCCTACAATGAGCAGTTCTTC.

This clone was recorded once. The CDR3: CASSEPGQGTYEQYF. The CDR3 DNA is TGTGCCAGCAGTGAACCCGGACAGGGGACCTACGAGCAGTACTTC. V usage is TRBV6-1 and J usage is TRBJ2-7, with 9 bases matching TRBD1. V gave up 2 bases and J gave up 2 bases; unmatched junction bases: 4. The CDR3 is 15 residues long. Germline V gene data show CDR1 as MNHNS and CDR2 as SASEGT.

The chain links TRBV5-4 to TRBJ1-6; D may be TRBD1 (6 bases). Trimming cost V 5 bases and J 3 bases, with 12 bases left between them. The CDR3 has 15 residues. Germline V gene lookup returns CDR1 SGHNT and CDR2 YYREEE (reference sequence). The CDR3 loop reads CASSGGQGYNSPLHF. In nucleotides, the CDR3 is TGTGCCAGCAGTGGGGGGCAGGGCTATAATTCACCCCTCCACTTT.

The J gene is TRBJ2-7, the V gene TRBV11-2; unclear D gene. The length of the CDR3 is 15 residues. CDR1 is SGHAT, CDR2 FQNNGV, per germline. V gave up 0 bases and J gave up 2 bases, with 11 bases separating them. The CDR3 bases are TGTGCCAGCAGCTTAGATCAGCGCAGAACCTACGAGCAGTACTTC. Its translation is CASSLDQRRTYEQYF. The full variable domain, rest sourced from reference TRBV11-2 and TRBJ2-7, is EAGVAQSPRYKIIEKRQSVAFWCNPISGHATLYWYQQILGQGPKLLIQFQNNGVVDDSQLPKDRFSAERLKGVDSTLKIQPAKLEDSAVYLCASSLDQRRTYEQYFGPGTRLTVT.

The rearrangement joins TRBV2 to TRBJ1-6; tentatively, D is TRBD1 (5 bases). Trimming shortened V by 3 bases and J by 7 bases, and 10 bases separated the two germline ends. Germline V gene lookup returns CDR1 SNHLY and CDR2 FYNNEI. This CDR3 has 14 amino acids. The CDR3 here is CASSEGQGNSPLHF. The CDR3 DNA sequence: TGTGCCAGCAGTGAGGGGCAGGGAAATTCACCCCTCCACTTT.

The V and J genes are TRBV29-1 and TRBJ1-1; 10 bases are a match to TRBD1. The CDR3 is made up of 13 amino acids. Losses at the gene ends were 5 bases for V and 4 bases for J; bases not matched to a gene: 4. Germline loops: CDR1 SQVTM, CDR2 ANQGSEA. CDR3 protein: CSVRQGAGTEAFF. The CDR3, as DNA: TGCAGCGTTCGACAGGGGGCTGGCACTGAAGCTTTCTTT.

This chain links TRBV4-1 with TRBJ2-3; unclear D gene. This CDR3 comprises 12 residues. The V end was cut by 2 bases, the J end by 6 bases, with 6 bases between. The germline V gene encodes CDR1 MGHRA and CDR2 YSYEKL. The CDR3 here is CASSQPMDTQYF. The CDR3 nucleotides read TGCGCCAGCAGCCAACCTATGGATACGCAGTATTTT.

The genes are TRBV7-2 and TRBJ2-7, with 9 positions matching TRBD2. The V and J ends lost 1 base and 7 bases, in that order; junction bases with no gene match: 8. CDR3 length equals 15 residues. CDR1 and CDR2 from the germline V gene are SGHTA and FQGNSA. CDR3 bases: TGTGCCAGCAGCTTAGGTGGGACTAGCTCCAGGGAGCAGTACTTC. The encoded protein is CASSLGGTSSREQYF.

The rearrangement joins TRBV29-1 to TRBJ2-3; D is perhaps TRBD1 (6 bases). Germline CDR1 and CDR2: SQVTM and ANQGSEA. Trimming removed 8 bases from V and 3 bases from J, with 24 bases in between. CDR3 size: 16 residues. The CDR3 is CSTSPQGRGGTDTQYF. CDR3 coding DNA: TGCAGCACCAGCCCACAAGGCAGGGGCGGAACAGATACGCAGTATTTT.

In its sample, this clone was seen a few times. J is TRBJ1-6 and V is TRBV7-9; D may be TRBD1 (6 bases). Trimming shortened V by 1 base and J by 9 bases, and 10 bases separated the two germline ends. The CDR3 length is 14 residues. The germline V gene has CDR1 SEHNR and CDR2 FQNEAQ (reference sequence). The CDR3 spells CASSLGGLGSPLHF. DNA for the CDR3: TGTGCCAGCAGCTTAGGGGGGCTCGGTTCACCCCTCCACTTT.

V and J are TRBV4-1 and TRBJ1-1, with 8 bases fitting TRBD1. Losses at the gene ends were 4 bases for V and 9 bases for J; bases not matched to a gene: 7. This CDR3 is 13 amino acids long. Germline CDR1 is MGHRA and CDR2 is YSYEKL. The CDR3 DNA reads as TGCGCCAGCAGCCGTGGGACAGGTTCGAAAGCTTTCTTT. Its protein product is CASSRGTGSKAFF.

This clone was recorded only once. Here the CDR3 DNA reads TGTGCCAGCAGCGTAGGGGGTAGCAATCAGCCCCAGCATTTT. Protein sequence: CASSVGGSNQPQHF. The chain joins TRBV9 to TRBJ1-5; D uncertain. CDR1 and CDR2 from the germline V gene are SGDLS and YYNGEE. This CDR3 region has 14 residues. V was clipped by 0 bases and J by 0 bases, with 4 bases between them.

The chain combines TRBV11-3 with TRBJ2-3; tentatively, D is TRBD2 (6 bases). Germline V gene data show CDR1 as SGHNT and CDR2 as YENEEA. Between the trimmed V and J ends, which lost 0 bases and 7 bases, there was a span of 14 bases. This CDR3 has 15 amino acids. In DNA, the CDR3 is TGTGCCAGCAGCTTAGATCTAGCGTCCATGAATACGCAGTATTTT. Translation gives CASSLDLASMNTQYF.

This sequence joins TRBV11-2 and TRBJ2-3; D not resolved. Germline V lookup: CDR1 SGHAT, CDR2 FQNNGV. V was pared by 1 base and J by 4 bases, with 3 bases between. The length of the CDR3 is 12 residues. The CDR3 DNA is TGTGCCAGCAGCTTAGGGCCAGATACGCAGTATTTT. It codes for CASSLGPDTQYF.

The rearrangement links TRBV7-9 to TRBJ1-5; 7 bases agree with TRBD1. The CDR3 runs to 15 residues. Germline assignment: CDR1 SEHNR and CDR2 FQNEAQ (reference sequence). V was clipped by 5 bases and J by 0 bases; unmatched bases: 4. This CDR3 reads CASSPGTVSNQPQHF. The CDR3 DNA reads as TGTGCCAGCAGCCCAGGGACAGTTAGCAATCAGCCCCAGCATTTT. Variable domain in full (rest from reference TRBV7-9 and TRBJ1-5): DTGVSQNPRHKITKRGQNVTFRCDPISEHNRLYWYRQTLGQGPEFLTYFQNEAQLEKSRLLSDRFSAERPKGSFSTLEIQRTEQGDSAMYLCASSPGTVSNQPQHFGDGTRLSIL.

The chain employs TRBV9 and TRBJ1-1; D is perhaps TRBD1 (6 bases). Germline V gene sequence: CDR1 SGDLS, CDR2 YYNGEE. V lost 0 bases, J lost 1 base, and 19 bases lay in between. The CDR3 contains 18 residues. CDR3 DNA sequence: TGTGCCAGCAGCGTAGGTCTCGGGCAGGGGTTACCGAACACTGAAGCTTTCTTT. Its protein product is CASSVGLGQGLPNTEAFF.

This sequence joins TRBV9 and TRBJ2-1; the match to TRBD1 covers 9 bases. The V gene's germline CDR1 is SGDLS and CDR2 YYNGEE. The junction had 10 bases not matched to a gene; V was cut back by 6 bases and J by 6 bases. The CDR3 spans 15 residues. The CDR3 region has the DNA TGTGCCAGCACCCGGTCGGGACAGGGCCCCAATGAGCAGTTCTTC. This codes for CASTRSGQGPNEQFF.

CDR3 DNA: TGTGCCAGCAGCTGGGGACAGTCCACAGATACGCAGTATTTT. Its protein is CASSWGQSTDTQYF. V is TRBV5-4 and J is TRBJ2-3; the match to TRBD1 covers 7 bases. The CDR3 spans 14 residues. Looked up from germline, CDR1 is SGHNT and CDR2 is YYREEE (reference sequence). The V and J ends lost 3 bases and 2 bases, in that order; junction bases with no gene match: 3.

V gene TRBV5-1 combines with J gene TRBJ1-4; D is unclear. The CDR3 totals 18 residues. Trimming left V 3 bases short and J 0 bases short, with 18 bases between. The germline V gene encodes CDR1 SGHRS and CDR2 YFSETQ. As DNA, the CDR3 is TGCGCCAGCAGCTCTGGCGCTCGGGGTTTTGCAACTAATGAAAAACTGTTTTTT. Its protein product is CASSSGARGFATNEKLFF.

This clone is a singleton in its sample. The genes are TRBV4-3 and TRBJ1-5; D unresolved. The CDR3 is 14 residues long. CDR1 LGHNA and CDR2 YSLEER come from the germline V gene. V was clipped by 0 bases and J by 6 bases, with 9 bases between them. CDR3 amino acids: CASSQDTGIQPQHF. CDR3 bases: TGCGCCAGCAGCCAAGATACGGGGATTCAGCCCCAGCATTTT.

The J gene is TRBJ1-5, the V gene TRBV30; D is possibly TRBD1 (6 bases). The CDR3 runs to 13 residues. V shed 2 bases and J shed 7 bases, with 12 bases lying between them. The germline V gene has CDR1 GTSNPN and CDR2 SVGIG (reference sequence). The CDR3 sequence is CAWSTTGKQPQHF. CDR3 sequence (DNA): TGTGCCTGGAGTACCACAGGGAAACAGCCCCAGCATTTT.

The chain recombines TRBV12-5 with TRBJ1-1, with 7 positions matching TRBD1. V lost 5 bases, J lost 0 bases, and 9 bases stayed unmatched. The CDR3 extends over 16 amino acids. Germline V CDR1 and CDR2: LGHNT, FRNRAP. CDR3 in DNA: TGTGCTAGTGGTCCAATACAGGGGATAATGAACACTGAAGCTTTCTTT. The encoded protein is CASGPIQGIMNTEAFF.

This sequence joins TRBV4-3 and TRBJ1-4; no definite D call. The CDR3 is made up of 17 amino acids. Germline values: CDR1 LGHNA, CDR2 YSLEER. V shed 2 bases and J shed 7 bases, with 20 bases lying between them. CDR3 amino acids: CASSQFGSRSRGEKLFF. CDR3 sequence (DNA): TGCGCCAGCAGCCAATTTGGTTCCCGGAGCCGGGGTGAAAAACTGTTTTTT.

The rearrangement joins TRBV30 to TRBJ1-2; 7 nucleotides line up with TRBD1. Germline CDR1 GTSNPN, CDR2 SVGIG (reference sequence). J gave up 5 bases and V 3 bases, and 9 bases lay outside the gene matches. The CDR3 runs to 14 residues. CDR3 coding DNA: TGTGCCTGGAGCGACCTTGGCAGGGGGTATGGCTACACCTTC. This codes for CAWSDLGRGYGYTF.